The rows below give T cell receptor beta chains drawn from one sample of a study of human T cells and chemical hapten exposure. TCRdb independently ran MiXCR on the RACE reads; one entry per CDR3 protein. The data contain 84,000 or so distinct CDR3 sequences, 10% of them seen just once; the ten biggest clones take up approximately 2.3%. The sample in question was whole blood, obtained in connection with sensitization to the hapten diphenylcyclopropenone (DPC). The receptors stem from a woman between 25 and 40 years old with alopecia areata. Some clones in this sample may be carry-over from other donors' samples. Each CDR3 is given with its conserved first and last residue. The order of the fields is V gene, clone size, J gene, D gene, CDR3 protein, CDR3 DNA. D genes are given only for firm matches. The size entry is marked missing in some rows and otherwise reads once, few, many or a size class.

v_gene: TRBV29-1; abundance: .; j_gene: TRBJ2-7; d_gene: .; CDR3aa: CSVTHPGALEQYF; CDR3nt: TGCAGCGTCACCCACCCGGGTGCCCTCGAGCAGTACTTC
v_gene: TRBV27; abundance: .; j_gene: TRBJ2-7; d_gene: TRBD1; CDR3aa: CASRIQGGGYEQYF; CDR3nt: TGTGCCAGCAGGATACAGGGGGGAGGATACGAGCAGTACTTC
v_gene: TRBV6-5; abundance: many; j_gene: TRBJ2-2; d_gene: .; CDR3aa: CASSYGHTGELFF; CDR3nt: TGTGCCAGCAGTTACGGTCACACCGGGGAGCTGTTTTTT
v_gene: TRBV7-8; abundance: .; j_gene: TRBJ2-5; d_gene: .; CDR3aa: CASSLDGSETQYF; CDR3nt: TGTGCCAGCAGCTTAGATGGGTCAGAGACCCAGTACTTC
v_gene: TRBV15; abundance: many; j_gene: TRBJ1-3; d_gene: .; CDR3aa: CATSRAAAGNTIYF; CDR3nt: TGTGCCACCAGCAGAGCGGCAGCTGGAAACACCATATATTTT
v_gene: TRBV29-1; abundance: many; j_gene: TRBJ2-3; d_gene: .; CDR3aa: CSVSGPGSSTDTQYF; CDR3nt: TGCAGCGTCTCGGGTCCAGGTTCTAGCACAGATACGCAGTATTTT
v_gene: TRBV29-1; abundance: many; j_gene: TRBJ1-1; d_gene: .; CDR3aa: CSVAAGERAEAFF; CDR3nt: TGCAGCGTTGCCGCAGGGGAGAGGGCTGAAGCTTTCTTT
v_gene: TRBV9; abundance: .; j_gene: TRBJ2-7; d_gene: TRBD2; CDR3aa: CASSVSSGALYEQYF; CDR3nt: TGTGCCAGCAGCGTATCTAGCGGGGCTCTCTACGAGCAGTACTTC
v_gene: TRBV3-1; abundance: few; j_gene: TRBJ1-4; d_gene: .; CDR3aa: CASSQFREKLFF; CDR3nt: TGTGCCAGCAGCCAATTTCGTGAAAAACTGTTTTTT
v_gene: TRBV6-5; abundance: many; j_gene: TRBJ1-6; d_gene: TRBD1; CDR3aa: CASSLTALDRGGSPLHF; CDR3nt: TGTGCCAGCAGTCTAACTGCACTTGACAGGGGAGGTTCACCCCTCCACTTT
v_gene: TRBV9; abundance: few; j_gene: TRBJ2-3; d_gene: TRBD2; CDR3aa: CASSPGLASSTDTQYF; CDR3nt: TGTGCCAGCAGCCCCGGACTAGCGAGTAGCACAGATACGCAGTATTTT
v_gene: TRBV11-2; abundance: many; j_gene: TRBJ2-1; d_gene: .; CDR3aa: CASSPPFGAAPYNEQFF; CDR3nt: TGTGCCAGCAGCCCACCGTTTGGCGCCGCGCCCTACAATGAGCAGTTCTTC
v_gene: TRBV11-3; abundance: many; j_gene: TRBJ2-2; d_gene: TRBD1; CDR3aa: CASSGPGQGFIAGELFF; CDR3nt: TGTGCCAGCAGCGGACCAGGACAGGGTTTCATCGCCGGGGAGCTGTTTTTT
v_gene: TRBV29-1; abundance: many; j_gene: TRBJ2-2; d_gene: .; CDR3aa: CSAPTPLSGELFF; CDR3nt: TGCAGCGCTCCGACCCCGCTCAGCGGGGAGCTGTTTTTT
v_gene: TRBV29-1; abundance: .; j_gene: TRBJ2-2; d_gene: .; CDR3aa: CSVEDQTGTPGELFF; CDR3nt: TGCAGCGTTGAGGACCAAACCGGGACGCCCGGGGAGCTGTTTTTT
v_gene: TRBV4-1; abundance: few; j_gene: TRBJ2-7; d_gene: .; CDR3aa: CASSQEGPYEQYF; CDR3nt: TGCGCCAGCAGCCAGGAGGGTCCCTACGAGCAGTACTTC
v_gene: TRBV10-3; abundance: many; j_gene: TRBJ2-3; d_gene: TRBD1; CDR3aa: CAIGGTGYTDTQYF; CDR3nt: TGTGCCATCGGGGGGACAGGGTACACAGATACGCAGTATTTT
v_gene: TRBV20-1; abundance: many; j_gene: TRBJ1-4; d_gene: .; CDR3aa: CSARQTGSNEKLFF; CDR3nt: TGCAGTGCTAGGCAGACAGGTTCTAATGAAAAACTGTTTTTT
v_gene: TRBV2; abundance: .; j_gene: TRBJ2-3; d_gene: .; CDR3aa: CASRQDTQYF; CDR3nt: TGTGCCAGCAGGCAGGATACGCAGTATTTT
v_gene: TRBV19; abundance: .; j_gene: TRBJ2-5; d_gene: .; CDR3aa: CASSGQRIETQYF; CDR3nt: TGTGCCAGTAGTGGACAGCGGATAGAGACCCAGTACTTC
v_gene: TRBV28; abundance: many; j_gene: TRBJ2-7; d_gene: .; CDR3aa: CASSLPGPYEQYF; CDR3nt: TGTGCCAGCAGTTTACCAGGCCCCTACGAGCAGTACTTC
v_gene: TRBV4-2; abundance: few; j_gene: TRBJ2-2; d_gene: .; CDR3aa: CASSQVVRTTRNGELFF; CDR3nt: TGTGCCAGCAGCCAAGTAGTCAGGACTACGCGCAACGGGGAGCTGTTTTTT
v_gene: TRBV10-3; abundance: .; j_gene: TRBJ2-7; d_gene: .; CDR3aa: CAISEGLTTYEQYF; CDR3nt: TGTGCCATCAGTGAAGGACTAACCACCTACGAGCAGTACTTC
v_gene: TRBV7-3; abundance: many; j_gene: TRBJ2-3; d_gene: .; CDR3aa: CASSAASGTDTQYF; CDR3nt: TGTGCCAGCAGCGCGGCTAGCGGCACAGATACGCAGTATTTT
v_gene: TRBV7-6; abundance: many; j_gene: TRBJ2-3; d_gene: TRBD1; CDR3aa: CASSPQWGQGTDTQYF; CDR3nt: TGTGCCAGCAGCCCCCAATGGGGACAGGGTACAGATACGCAGTATTTT
v_gene: TRBV6-2/TRBV6-3; abundance: many; j_gene: TRBJ1-2; d_gene: .; CDR3aa: CASQADRFYGYTF; CDR3nt: TGTGCCAGTCAAGCGGACAGATTCTATGGCTACACCTTC
v_gene: TRBV5-1; abundance: few; j_gene: TRBJ2-5; d_gene: .; CDR3aa: CASSLEAGRQETQYF; CDR3nt: TGCGCCAGCAGCTTGGAAGCAGGCCGCCAAGAGACCCAGTACTTC
v_gene: TRBV20-1; abundance: .; j_gene: TRBJ1-5; d_gene: TRBD1; CDR3aa: CSATTGVHQPQHF; CDR3nt: TGCAGTGCCACAACAGGGGTCCATCAGCCCCAGCATTTT
v_gene: TRBV10-3; abundance: many; j_gene: TRBJ2-6; d_gene: .; CDR3aa: CASQGSGANVLTF; CDR3nt: TGTGCCTCTCAGGGGTCTGGGGCCAACGTCCTGACTTTC
v_gene: TRBV11-2; abundance: once; j_gene: TRBJ2-7; d_gene: .; CDR3aa: CASSLARGSYEQYF; CDR3nt: TGTGCCAGCAGCTTAGCGAGGGGAAGCTACGAGCAGTACTTC
v_gene: TRBV24-1; abundance: many; j_gene: TRBJ2-4; d_gene: .; CDR3aa: CATSDSKTGADIQYF; CDR3nt: TGTGCCACCAGTGATTCGAAGACGGGGGCAGACATTCAGTACTTC
v_gene: TRBV10-2; abundance: many; j_gene: TRBJ2-1; d_gene: TRBD2; CDR3aa: CASSERSSGLWYNEQFF; CDR3nt: TGCGCCAGCAGTGAACGGTCTAGCGGGCTTTGGTACAATGAGCAGTTCTTC
v_gene: TRBV29-1; abundance: .; j_gene: TRBJ2-1; d_gene: TRBD1; CDR3aa: CSVHPGQGNNEQFF; CDR3nt: TGCAGCGTTCATCCGGGACAGGGAAACAATGAGCAGTTCTTC
v_gene: TRBV20-1; abundance: many; j_gene: TRBJ1-5; d_gene: .; CDR3aa: CSAREVGSNQPQHF; CDR3nt: TGCAGTGCTAGGGAGGTCGGAAGCAATCAGCCCCAGCATTTT
v_gene: TRBV5-6; abundance: few; j_gene: TRBJ2-5; d_gene: TRBD1; CDR3aa: CASSYRDRPKTQYF; CDR3nt: TGTGCCAGCAGCTACCGGGACAGGCCGAAGACCCAGTACTTC
v_gene: TRBV11-3; abundance: .; j_gene: TRBJ2-3; d_gene: .; CDR3aa: CASSAALGAFSTDTQYF; CDR3nt: TGTGCCAGCAGCGCAGCCCTTGGAGCATTTAGCACAGATACGCAGTATTTT
v_gene: TRBV6-4; abundance: many; j_gene: TRBJ1-1; d_gene: .; CDR3aa: CASSEAKNTEAFF; CDR3nt: TGTGCCAGCAGTGAGGCCAAGAACACTGAAGCTTTCTTT
v_gene: TRBV20-1; abundance: few; j_gene: TRBJ2-1; d_gene: TRBD2; CDR3aa: CSVDGVAGWDEQFF; CDR3nt: TGCAGCGTCGACGGGGTAGCGGGATGGGATGAGCAGTTCTTC
v_gene: TRBV20-1; abundance: many; j_gene: TRBJ2-3; d_gene: TRBD2; CDR3aa: CSAHPPTSPTPTDTQYF; CDR3nt: TGCAGTGCCCACCCGCCGACTAGCCCTACACCCACAGATACGCAGTATTTT
v_gene: TRBV20-1; abundance: few; j_gene: TRBJ1-5; d_gene: .; CDR3aa: CSARAQGGPTNQPQHF; CDR3nt: TGCAGTGCTAGAGCACAGGGTGGGCCAACCAATCAGCCCCAGCATTTT
v_gene: TRBV27; abundance: few; j_gene: TRBJ2-5; d_gene: .; CDR3aa: CASSLGGQKTQYF; CDR3nt: TGTGCCAGCAGTTTAGGGGGGCAAAAGACCCAGTACTTC
v_gene: TRBV19; abundance: many; j_gene: TRBJ2-3; d_gene: TRBD2; CDR3aa: CASRWSAGGIDTQYF; CDR3nt: TGTGCCAGTAGATGGTCGGCGGGGGGAATAGATACGCAGTATTTT
v_gene: TRBV6-2/TRBV6-3; abundance: .; j_gene: TRBJ1-1; d_gene: .; CDR3aa: CASSLILFPGQNTEAFF; CDR3nt: TGTGCCAGCAGCCTGATATTATTTCCGGGGCAGAACACTGAAGCTTTCTTT
v_gene: TRBV27; abundance: .; j_gene: TRBJ2-7; d_gene: .; CDR3aa: CASSLTPRQGFYEQYF; CDR3nt: TGTGCCAGCAGTTTAACCCCTCGCCAGGGATTCTACGAGCAGTACTTC
v_gene: TRBV6-2/TRBV6-3; abundance: many; j_gene: TRBJ1-1; d_gene: .; CDR3aa: CASKLRLQENTEAFF; CDR3nt: TGTGCCAGCAAACTAAGGTTACAGGAGAACACTGAAGCTTTCTTT